The present T cell receptor beta chain was sequenced within a study of blood T cells in healthy people across ages. Overall study results and limits: TCR beta diversity correlated strongly with naive T cell percentage. Investigators viewed diversity estimates from one million T cells as underestimates, the study reported. Unsorted PBMC input precluded a conclusive naive versus antigen-experienced comparison.

A J-beta primer mix and a sample-barcoded 5' primer were used in a second PCR of roughly 6 to 11 cycles. TCRdb re-called the 5' RACE reads with MiXCR, one entry per CDR3 protein. The sample holds about 1.8 million distinct CDR3 sequences, 49% seen once. The CDR3 runs to 13 residues. Trimming shortened V by 4 bases and J by 8 bases, and 14 bases separated the two germline ends. Germline CDR1 is DFQATT and CDR2 is SNEGSKA (reference sequence). As to this clonotype: Its specificity is unknown.

The rearrangement links TRBV20-1 to TRBJ1-4; D not resolved. The sample comprised blood. The TCR originated in a woman aged 40-49 years in good health. This CDR3 reads CSATRQEGEKLFF. The CDR3 region has the DNA TGCAGTGCTACCCGACAAGAAGGGGAAAAACTGTTTTTT.